The sequence of this T cell receptor beta chain was determined in a study of siplizumab effects on memory and regulatory T cells. Approximately 100,000 TCR templates per sample were sequenced. The data were produced by immunoSEQ multiplex PCR, yet TCRdb's version contains in-frame clones alone and is incomplete. The top ten hold over 0.15% of the sample, which has roughly 110,000 clones, roughly 95% seen once. This CDR3 is built from 13 residues. With 6 bases clipped from V and 3 bases from J, the junction kept 5 bases outside the gene matches. CDR1 and CDR2 (germline): SQVTM, ANQGSEA. Study-wide points: Proliferating Tregs taken from siplizumab cultures were not shown to have a confirmed suppressive function. Greater diversity than memory cells seemed evident in naive T cells, which also appeared to be major alloresponse contributors.

The sample holds one count of this clone. What it binds is not known. The receptor's source is a human donor in good health. Sequenced: non-Treg CD4+ T cells sorted from blood. The V and J genes are TRBV29-1 and TRBJ1-2; TRBD1 matches at 9 bases. This CDR3 reads CSVGQGPYYGYTF. CDR3 coding DNA: TGCAGCGTCGGACAGGGGCCCTACTATGGCTACACCTTC.